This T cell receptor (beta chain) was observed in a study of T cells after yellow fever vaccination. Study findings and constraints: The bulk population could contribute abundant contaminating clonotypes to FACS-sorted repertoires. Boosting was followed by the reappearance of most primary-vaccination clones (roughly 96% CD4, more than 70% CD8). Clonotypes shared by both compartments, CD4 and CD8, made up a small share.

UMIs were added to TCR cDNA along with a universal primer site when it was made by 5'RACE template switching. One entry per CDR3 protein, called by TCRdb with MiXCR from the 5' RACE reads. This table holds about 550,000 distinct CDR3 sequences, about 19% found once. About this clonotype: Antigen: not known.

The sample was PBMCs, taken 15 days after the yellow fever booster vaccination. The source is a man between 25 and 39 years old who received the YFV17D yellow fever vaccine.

The CDR3 coding sequence is TGTGCCAGCAGCATACTAGCGGGAGGGCCTAATGAGCAGTTCTTC. Amino acids: CASSILAGGPNEQFF. The chain recombines TRBV28 with TRBJ2-1; 13 nucleotides match TRBD2. The CDR3 is made up of 15 amino acids. Germline V CDR1 and CDR2: MDHEN, SYDVKM. J gave up 7 bases and V 6 bases, and 6 bases lay outside the gene matches.